The following is a T cell receptor beta chain sequence with its context. Its antigen is as yet unknown. For each subset, genomic DNA was distributed in equal portions over several immunoSEQ plates. TCRdb keeps only in-frame clones here, not all; method: immunoSEQ multiplex PCR. The sample lists about 2.3 million clones, just under 95% occurring once. The sample originates from a study of shared clonotypes between healthy human individuals. The CDR3 is made up of 17 amino acids. V gave up 5 bases and J gave up 4 bases; unmatched junction bases: 11. From germline, CDR1 is SGHTS and CDR2 YDEGEE. Whole-study findings and limits: Naive CD4 clonotype sharing across several donors was approximately 5%.

The gene calls are TRBV5-8 and TRBJ1-5, with 11 nucleotides matching TRBD1. The TCR sequence derives from a man younger than 30 in good health. Some clones in this sample may be carry-over from other donors' samples. Sample: naive CD4+ T cells from PBMCs. Described subset: CD45RA+ positively selected. The CDR3 DNA reads TGTGCCAGCAGACTAGGACAGGGGGCCGGTTATAATCAGCCCCAGCATTTT. This sequence encodes CASRLGQGAGYNQPQHF.